This T cell receptor beta chain was sequenced for a study of identical twins. The CDR3 has 14 residues. Germline assignment: CDR1 SGHRS and CDR2 YFSETQ. V trimming: 4 bases; J trimming: 2 bases; junction bases outside the gene matches: 6. Unique molecular identifiers were present on cDNA, and template switching added a universal primer site. Via MiXCR, TCRdb re-called the 5' RACE reads, giving one row per CDR3 protein. The table includes about 890,000 distinct CDR3 sequences, roughly 12% detected once. This same sample was also taken into another study, of yellow fever vaccine responses in identical twins.

The rearrangement links TRBV5-1 to TRBJ2-7; TRBD1 matches 7 bases. What was sequenced was PBMCs. The receptor comes from a young woman in good health. This CDR3 reads CASSKGQNTYEQYF. CDR3 nucleotides: TGCGCCAGCAGCAAGGGACAGAATACCTACGAGCAGTACTTC.